Only a few counts were recorded for the clone carrying this TCR beta chain. The sample originates from a study of blood T cell repertoires in COVID-19. Study in general: Samples taken during acute and convalescent COVID-19 were collected in the United States, Italy and Spain. Sources were T cells, B-cell-depleted T cells, or PBMCs; the material itself was cDNA or gDNA.

Per the study methods: Estimates of nucleated cell counts were drawn from the amplification of reference gene primers. Profiled with immunoSEQ multiplex PCR; TCRdb holds only in-frame clones, not every one. V and J calls and clone size follow that table, whereas D and trimming were derived from the DNA. The sample has roughly 100,000 clones, around 88% seen once. Trimming removed 5 bases from V and 6 bases from J; junction bases left unmatched: 11. Germline V gene data show CDR1 as SGHTA and CDR2 as FQGTGA. The length of the CDR3 is 15 residues. The sequenced sample was peripheral blood. The V call is TRBV7-3, the J call TRBJ2-7, with 9 bases identical to TRBD1. The receptor's source is a human donor in a cohort sampled during active COVID-19. CDR3 region: CASSQFPGQGSEQYF. Here the CDR3 DNA reads TGTGCCAGCAGCCAATTCCCGGGACAGGGAAGCGAGCAGTACTTC.